These 30 T cell receptor beta chains were all obtained from the same sample, sequenced in a study of T cell responses to AZD1222 COVID-19 vaccine. Sequencing was performed with immunoSEQ multiplex PCR; in TCRdb, only in-frame clones are kept and a portion is missing. The sample lists roughly 150,000 clones, approximately 83% occurring once. Sample: peripheral blood, taken on day 0 of AZD1222 vaccination. The receptor source for this set is an adult in good health.

This sequence joins TRBV9 and TRBJ1-2; perhaps TRBD1 as D (6 bases). Looked up from germline, CDR1 is SGDLS and CDR2 is YYNGEE. The CDR3 contains 13 residues. V dropped 7 bases and J dropped 5 bases, with 15 bases sitting between them. CDR3 nucleotide sequence: TGTGCCAGCCGGGGGCTAGCAGGTTATGGCTACACCTTC. This encodes CASRGLAGYGYTF.

This chain joins TRBV29-1 and TRBJ1-2; 8 positions match TRBD1. Germline CDR1 is SQVTM and CDR2 is ANQGSEA. J lost 4 bases, V lost 6 bases, and 4 bases had no gene match. This CDR3 region has 12 residues. The DNA of the CDR3 is TGCAGCGTGACAGGGGAGGGCTATGGCTACACCTTC. Its protein is CSVTGEGYGYTF.

This clone was recorded once. The chain uses TRBV10-3 and TRBJ1-2; maybe TRBD1 (5 bases). The V gene lost 2 bases and the J gene lost 8 bases, with 12 bases spanning the gap. Germline V gene lookup returns CDR1 ENHRY and CDR2 SYGVKD. The CDR3 is made up of 13 amino acids. CDR3 sequence (DNA): TGTGCCATCAGTGAGAGGACACCGTCGGGCTACACCTTC. This gives the protein CAISERTPSGYTF.

The chain is built from TRBV12-5 and TRBJ2-2; 7 positions match TRBD1. The CDR3 runs 15 residues. Germline assignment: CDR1 LGHNT and CDR2 FRNRAP. J lost 7 bases, V lost 1 base, and 6 bases had no gene match. The CDR3 DNA sequence: TGTGCTAGTGGTTTGGAGGGGGCGCGTATCGGGGAGCTGTTTTTT. Translation gives CASGLEGARIGELFF. Full variable domain (outside the CDR3, taken from reference TRBV12-5 and TRBJ2-2): DARVTQTPRHKVTEMGQEVTMRCQPILGHNTVFWYRQTMMQGLELLAYFRNRAPLDDSGMPKDRFSAEMPDATLATLKIQPSEPRDSAVYFCASGLEGARIGELFFGEGSRLTVL.

V gene TRBV11-2 combines with J gene TRBJ2-3, with TRBD2 as a possible D gene (6 bases). The CDR3 spans 11 residues. V gave up 6 bases and J gave up 14 bases, with 15 bases separating them. Germline CDR1 and CDR2: SGHAT and FQNNGV. The chain's CDR3 is CASRRDLSLYF. In DNA form, the CDR3 reads TGTGCCAGCAGGCGGGACTTGAGCTTGTATTTT.

V is TRBV24-1 and J is TRBJ2-1; 8 nucleotides match TRBD2. The junction had 14 bases not matched to a gene; V was cut back by 2 bases and J by 9 bases. The CDR3 loop spans 17 amino acids. Germline V CDR1 and CDR2: KGHDR, SFDVKD. CDR3 amino acids: CATSDSASPGGRGEQFF. In DNA, the CDR3 is TGTGCCACCAGTGATTCCGCGTCGCCGGGAGGGCGGGGTGAGCAGTTCTTC.

CDR3 in DNA: TGTGCCTGGAGCTTGATGGGAATCTACAATGAGCAGTTCTTC. Residues: CAWSLMGIYNEQFF. The chain links TRBV30 to TRBJ2-1; D is ambiguous. The CDR3 loop spans 14 amino acids. Germline V gene lookup returns CDR1 GTSNPN and CDR2 SVGIG (reference sequence). V lost 3 bases and J lost 3, with 12 bases in between. The entire variable domain, with the rest obtained from reference TRBV30 and TRBJ2-1, is as follows: SQTIHQWPATLVQPVGSPLSLECTVEGTSNPNLYWYRQAAGRGLQLLFYSVGIGQISSEVPQNLSASRPQDRQFILSSKKLLLSDSGFYLCAWSLMGIYNEQFFGPGTRLTVL.

The rearrangement uses TRBV30 and TRBJ2-7; D is possibly TRBD2 (6 bases). CDR3 size: 13 residues. Germline CDR1 reads GTSNPN; CDR2 reads SVGIG (reference sequence). Trimming shortened V by 4 bases and J by 6 bases, and 16 bases separated the two germline ends. The CDR3 nucleotides are TGTGCCTGGAAAATTAGCGGTGGGGCCGAGCAGTACTTC. Translating gives CAWKISGGAEQYF.

The chain combines TRBV15 with TRBJ2-1; tentatively, D is TRBD1 or TRBD2 (5 bases each). From germline, CDR1 is LNHNV and CDR2 YYDKDF (reference sequence). The CDR3 is 16 residues long. The ends were cut back, 4 bases at V and 4 bases at J, with 17 bases in the middle. The CDR3 DNA reads TGTGCCACCAGCAAGACCGGGACCGTAGCTTACAATGAGCAGTTCTTC. Translated: CATSKTGTVAYNEQFF.

Only a few counts were recorded for this clone. The chain links TRBV7-8 to TRBJ1-1, with D unresolved. The V gene's germline CDR1 is SGHVS and CDR2 FQNEAQ. This CDR3 region has 16 residues. V dropped 2 bases and J dropped 0 bases, with 13 bases sitting between them. CDR3 residues: CASSLRALRLNTEAFF. The DNA of the CDR3 is TGTGCCAGCAGCTTAAGGGCCCTTCGGTTGAACACTGAAGCTTTCTTT.

The chain links TRBV29-1 to TRBJ1-1; no reliable D call. From germline, CDR1 is SQVTM and CDR2 ANQGSEA. The V end lost 7 bases, the J end lost 4 bases, and 19 bases lay between the germline ends. The CDR3 runs 14 residues. Here the CDR3 reads CSATMGGRGTEAFF. The DNA of the CDR3 is TGCAGCGCCACTATGGGTGGGCGGGGCACTGAAGCTTTCTTT.

This clone was seen only once. The chain couples TRBV30 to TRBJ1-1, with 9 bases that match TRBD1. This CDR3 has 12 residues. J lost 1 base, V lost 8 bases, and 2 bases had no gene match. The germline V gene encodes CDR1 GTSNPN and CDR2 SVGIG (reference sequence). The CDR3 DNA follows: TGTGCCCGGGACAGGGCGAACACTGAAGCTTTCTTT. Its translation: CARDRANTEAFF.

This chain uses TRBV2 with TRBJ2-5; perhaps TRBD2 as D (5 bases). V lost 4 bases to trimming and J lost 5 bases, with 8 bases between them. CDR1 is SNHLY and CDR2 is FYNNEI in the germline V gene. The CDR3 has 12 residues. The CDR3 reads CASSGTGETQYF. CDR3 in DNA: TGTGCCAGCAGTGGCACGGGGGAGACCCAGTACTTC.

J is TRBJ2-1 and V is TRBV19; D assignment may be TRBD1 or TRBD2 (5 bases each). In germline, CDR1 is LNHDA, CDR2 SQIVND (reference sequence). The CDR3 totals 15 residues. V was trimmed by 4 bases and J by 10 bases, leaving 20 bases between them. The DNA of the CDR3 is TGTGCCAGTAGTACGTCCGGGACCAGTCTATCGGAGCAGTTCTTC. Amino acids: CASSTSGTSLSEQFF.

The genes are TRBV6-5 and TRBJ2-7, with a possible D match to TRBD1 (6 bases). Germline loops: CDR1 MNHEY, CDR2 SVGAGI. CDR3 length equals 13 residues. V lost 6 bases to trimming and J lost 5 bases, with 14 bases between them. CDR3 in DNA: TGTGCCAGCAGGACTCAGGGGAGCAACGAGCAGTACTTC. It yields the protein CASRTQGSNEQYF.

This rearrangement joins TRBV3-1 (or the pseudogene TRBV3-2) to TRBJ1-2, with TRBD1 matching over 7 bases. The CDR3 sequence is 13 residues long. Looked up from germline, CDR1 is LGHDT and CDR2 is YNNKEL (reference sequence). V lost 6 bases to trimming and J lost 4 bases; unmatched junction nucleotides: 5. CDR3 DNA sequence: TGTGCCAGCAGTTACGGACAGGCCTATGGCTACACCTTC. Translated: CASSYGQAYGYTF.

The chain recombines TRBV7-8 with TRBJ1-2, with 8 bases fitting TRBD1. There are 13 residues in the CDR3. Germline assignment: CDR1 SGHVS and CDR2 FQNEAQ. V was pared by 3 bases and J by 7 bases, with 4 bases of the junction left unmatched. The chain's CDR3 is CASSFGRGLGYTF. The CDR3 DNA follows: TGTGCCAGCAGCTTTGGCAGGGGGCTTGGCTACACCTTC.

A remark on this clone: This sample includes further DNA sequences coding for the same CDR3. The chain recombines TRBV4-1 with TRBJ2-7, with D possibly matching TRBD2 (6 bases). The CDR3 runs to 15 residues. CDR1 MGHRA and CDR2 YSYEKL come from the germline V gene. Between the trimmed V and J ends, which lost 0 bases and 4 bases, there was a span of 13 bases. DNA for the CDR3: TGCGCCAGCAGCCAAGATTATCGGGGGTCTTACGAGCAGTACTTC. Translating it yields CASSQDYRGSYEQYF.

The chain joins TRBV6-5 to TRBJ2-3, with D unclear. The V end was cut by 8 bases, the J end by 2 bases, with 14 bases between. This CDR3 has 14 amino acids. CDR1 MNHEY and CDR2 SVGAGI come from the germline V gene. CDR3 region: CASSLRESTDTQYF. The CDR3 DNA sequence: TGTGCCAGCTCGCTACGAGAATCCACAGATACGCAGTATTTT.

A single count supports this clone. The chain combines TRBV27 with TRBJ1-3; D gene uncertain. The V gene's germline CDR1 is MNHEY and CDR2 SMNVEV (reference sequence). The CDR3 is 15 residues long. Deletions cut 4 bases from V and 0 bases from J, with 10 bases between. CDR3 loop: CASSSPGSSGNTIYF. The CDR3 bases are TGTGCCAGCAGTTCCCCGGGGTCCTCTGGAAACACCATATATTTT.

The chain employs TRBV6-5 and TRBJ2-1; no reliable D call. CDR3 size: 11 residues. Trimming stripped 7 bases from V and 4 bases from J, with 5 bases between. Germline CDR1 is MNHEY and CDR2 is SVGAGI. CDR3 amino acids: CASTGYNEQFF. In nucleotides, the CDR3 is TGTGCCAGCACCGGTTACAATGAGCAGTTCTTC.

This clone has a single count. This chain links TRBV6-1 with TRBJ1-1; D remains unclear. This CDR3 spans 15 amino acids. V gave up 3 bases and J gave up 3 bases, with 14 bases separating them. Germline V gene lookup returns CDR1 MNHNS and CDR2 SASEGT. The CDR3, as DNA: TGTGCCAGCAGTGACGCGGCATCTCATTACACTGAAGCTTTCTTT. This translates into CASSDAASHYTEAFF.

The chain has TRBV6-5 and TRBJ1-2; D remains unclear. CDR1 MNHEY and CDR2 SVGAGI come from the germline V gene. The CDR3 loop spans 15 amino acids. The V and J ends lost 0 bases and 1 base respectively, with 9 bases between them. The CDR3 here is CASSYSGRINYGYTF. Here the CDR3 DNA reads TGTGCCAGCAGTTACTCGGGCAGGATTAACTATGGCTACACCTTC.

The rearrangement links TRBV12-3 or TRBV12-4 to TRBJ1-6; a possible D gene is TRBD1 (5 bases). With 3 bases removed from V and 8 bases from J, the gap between germline ends came to 5 bases. The CDR3 has 12 residues. The DNA of the CDR3 is TGTGCCAGCAGTTTCAGGGATTCACCCCTCCACTTT. Its protein product is CASSFRDSPLHF.

This clone was seen once. The chain combines TRBV11-3 with TRBJ2-1; TRBD2 matches 10 bases. J gave up 7 bases and V 1 base, and 16 bases lay outside the gene matches. Germline values: CDR1 SGHNT, CDR2 YENEEA. The CDR3 is 19 amino acids. The CDR3 is CASSLATSDPSGSFNEQFF. CDR3 DNA sequence: TGTGCCAGCAGCTTAGCGACCTCAGATCCTAGCGGGAGTTTTAATGAGCAGTTCTTC.

Points on this clone: Other DNA sequences of this sample code for an identical CDR3. CDR3 bases: TGTGCCAGCAGCGTAGGACCTAACTATGGCTACACCTTC. This sequence encodes CASSVGPNYGYTF. The chain recombines TRBV9 with TRBJ1-2, with D unresolved. The CDR3 sequence is 13 residues long. Germline values: CDR1 SGDLS, CDR2 YYNGEE. Trimming pared 0 bases from V and 0 bases from J, leaving 3 bases between. The entire variable domain, with the rest obtained from reference TRBV9 and TRBJ1-2, is as follows: DSGVTQTPKHLITATGQRVTLRCSPRSGDLSVYWYQQSLDQGLQFLIQYYNGEERAKGNILERFSAQQFPDLHSELNLSSLELGDSALYFCASSVGPNYGYTFGSGTRLTVV.

This sequence joins TRBV7-9 and TRBJ2-7; 8 positions match TRBD2. This CDR3 contains 16 residues. V was clipped by 4 bases and J by 7 bases; unmatched bases: 15. CDR1 and CDR2 (germline): SEHNR, FQNEAQ (reference sequence). The CDR3 loop reads CASSSRIAGSRVEQYF. DNA for the CDR3: TGTGCCAGCAGCTCAAGGATAGCGGGGTCTCGGGTGGAGCAGTACTTC. The entire variable domain, with the rest obtained from reference TRBV7-9 and TRBJ2-7, is as follows: DTGVSQNPRHKITKRGQNVTFRCDPISEHNRLYWYRQTLGQGPEFLTYFQNEAQLEKSRLLSDRFSAERPKGSFSTLEIQRTEQGDSAMYLCASSSRIAGSRVEQYFGPGTRLTVT.

V is TRBV12-3 or TRBV12-4 and J is TRBJ1-2; 9 nucleotides align to TRBD1. CDR3 length equals 13 residues. The V gene end was trimmed by 6 bases and the J gene end by 8 bases; junction bases not matched to a gene: 7. The CDR3 DNA reads as TGTGCCAGCAGCGCGGGGACAGGGAGAGGCTACACCTTC. Amino acid sequence: CASSAGTGRGYTF.

The genes are TRBV9 and TRBJ2-7; D is tentatively TRBD1 or TRBD2 (5 bases each). CDR1 SGDLS and CDR2 YYNGEE come from the germline V gene. This CDR3 has 13 amino acids. Trimming cost V 3 bases and J 3 bases, with 10 bases left between them. CDR3 coding DNA: TGTGCCAGCAGCGAGGGACGGGGCTACGAGCAGTACTTC. This sequence encodes CASSEGRGYEQYF.

Concerning this clone: Other DNA sequences in the sample encode the same CDR3. The V call is TRBV30, the J call TRBJ2-7; D is unclear. CDR3 length: 12 residues. V lost 0 bases to trimming and J lost 0 bases, with 3 bases between them. The germline gives CDR1 GTSNPN, CDR2 SVGIG (reference sequence). CDR3: CAWSVGSYEQYF. The CDR3 nucleotides read TGTGCCTGGAGTGTTGGCTCCTACGAGCAGTACTTC. Complete variable domain (other parts from reference TRBV30 and TRBJ2-7): SQTIHQWPATLVQPVGSPLSLECTVEGTSNPNLYWYRQAAGRGLQLLFYSVGIGQISSEVPQNLSASRPQDRQFILSSKKLLLSDSGFYLCAWSVGSYEQYFGPGTRLTVT.